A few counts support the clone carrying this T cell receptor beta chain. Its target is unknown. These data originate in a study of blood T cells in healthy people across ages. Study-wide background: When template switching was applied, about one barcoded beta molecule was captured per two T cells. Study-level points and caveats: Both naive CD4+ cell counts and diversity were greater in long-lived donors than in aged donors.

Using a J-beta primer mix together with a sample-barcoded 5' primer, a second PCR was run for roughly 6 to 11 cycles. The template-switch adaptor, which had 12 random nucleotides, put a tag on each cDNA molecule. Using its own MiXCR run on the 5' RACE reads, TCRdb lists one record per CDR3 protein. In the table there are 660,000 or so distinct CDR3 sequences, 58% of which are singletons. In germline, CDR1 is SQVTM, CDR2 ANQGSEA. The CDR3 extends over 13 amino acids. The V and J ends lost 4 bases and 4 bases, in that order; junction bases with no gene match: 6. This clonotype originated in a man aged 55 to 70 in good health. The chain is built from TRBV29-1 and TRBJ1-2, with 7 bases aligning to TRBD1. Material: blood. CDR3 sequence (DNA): TGCAGCGTTGCGGTGGACAGGAGCTATGGCTACACCTTC. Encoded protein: CSVAVDRSYGYTF.